This T cell receptor beta chain was found in a study of shared clonotypes between healthy human individuals. Libraries were prepared by immunoSEQ multiplex PCR; TCRdb keeps only in-frame clonotypes and omits some of them. The sample holds over a million clones, around 78% seen once. The TCR comes from a man between 18 and 35 years old in good health. Some clones in this sample may be carry-over from other donors' samples. The sequencing input was memory CD4+ T cells from PBMCs. Subset defined: CD45RA-negative fraction.

The CDR3 coding sequence is TGTGCCAGCAGCTTGATAGGCGAAACTTCCTACAATGAGCAGTTCTTC. Translation gives CASSLIGETSYNEQFF. The chain couples TRBV5-6 to TRBJ2-1; D is undetermined. V dropped 1 base and J dropped 1 base, with 12 bases sitting between them. CDR3 length equals 16 residues. Germline lookup yields CDR1 SGHDT and CDR2 YYEEEE.